A single sample is the source of the 18 T cell receptor beta chains below, sequenced in a study of shared clonotypes between healthy human individuals. Assay: immunoSEQ multiplex PCR; the TCRdb copy retains only in-frame clones and omits some. The data contain approximately 530,000 clones, 90% to 96% of them singletons. The sample was naive CD4+ T cells sorted from blood. Subset: CD45RA+ positively selected. The receptors derive from a woman in her twenties or thirties in good health.

The genes are TRBV7-2 and TRBJ2-5, with 10 positions matching TRBD1. The CDR3 runs 15 residues. The J segment lost 5 bases and the V segment lost 4 bases, leaving 7 bases of the junction unmatched. Germline lookup yields CDR1 SGHTA and CDR2 FQGNSA. Written as DNA, the CDR3 is TGTGCCAGCAGCTCAACGGGACAGGGGTATGAGACCCAGTACTTC. Translating gives CASSSTGQGYETQYF.

V usage is TRBV5-4 and J usage is TRBJ2-1; 7 nucleotides align to TRBD2. Per germline, CDR1 SGHNT and CDR2 YYREEE (reference sequence). This CDR3 is 16 amino acids long. V was clipped by 1 base and J by 8 bases; unmatched bases: 12. Here the CDR3 reads CASSLPVTSVIDEQFF. The DNA for the CDR3 is TGTGCCAGCAGCTTGCCTGTTACTAGCGTAATCGATGAGCAGTTCTTC.

The V gene is TRBV5-1, the J gene TRBJ2-1, with 13 bases fitting TRBD2. The CDR3 totals 19 residues. CDR1 and CDR2 (germline): SGHRS, YFSETQ. V was pared by 0 bases and J by 2 bases, with 8 bases of the junction left unmatched. The CDR3 protein is CASSLAGTSGINAYNEQFF. The CDR3 DNA is TGCGCCAGCAGCTTGGCCGGGACTAGCGGGATAAACGCCTACAATGAGCAGTTCTTC.

The chain is built from TRBV28 and TRBJ2-5; a weak D match, TRBD2 (6 bases). CDR1 is MDHEN and CDR2 is SYDVKM in the germline V gene. The CDR3 is 15 amino acids. Trimming took off 3 bases at V and 5 bases at J, with 16 bases between the two ends. CDR3 protein: CASSLSLGRGETQYF. CDR3 DNA sequence: TGTGCCAGCAGTTTGAGTCTCGGGAGAGGGGAGACCCAGTACTTC.

A note on this clone: The sample has other DNA sequences that encode this CDR3 too. The V and J genes are TRBV7-2 and TRBJ1-1; 7 positions agree with TRBD1. The ends lost 6 bases at V and 1 base at J; junction bases unmatched: 2. The CDR3 runs 13 residues. CDR1 and CDR2 from the germline V gene are SGHTA and FQGNSA. The CDR3 DNA sequence: TGTGCCAGCAGTAGACAGGGGAACACTGAAGCTTTCTTT. The encoded protein is CASSRQGNTEAFF.

V gene TRBV23-1 combines with J gene TRBJ1-5; TRBD1 matches 9 bases. TRBV23-1 is flagged as an ORF with uncertain function. Trimming took 4 bases from V and 7 from J; bases not matched to a gene: 11. CDR3 length equals 16 residues. CDR3 region: CASSPFPGQGHQPQHF. The CDR3 region has the DNA TGCGCCAGCAGTCCCTTCCCCGGACAGGGGCACCAGCCCCAGCATTTT.

V and J are TRBV5-1 and TRBJ2-6; no clear D. CDR3 length: 16 residues. The V end was cut by 2 bases, the J end by 0 bases, with 9 bases between. Germline lookup yields CDR1 SGHRS and CDR2 YFSETQ. The DNA of the CDR3 is TGCGCCAGCAGCTTTTTAGCAGACTCTGGGGCCAACGTCCTGACTTTC. Amino acid sequence: CASSFLADSGANVLTF.

The J gene is TRBJ1-2, the V gene TRBV29-1; D is possibly TRBD1 (5 bases). CDR1 and CDR2 from the germline V gene are SQVTM and ANQGSEA. CDR3 size: 13 residues. Trimming removed 3 bases at V and 5 bases at J, with 13 bases between. This CDR3 is CSVEDVGRYGYTF. In DNA, the CDR3 is TGCAGCGTTGAGGACGTGGGACGATATGGCTACACCTTC.

The chain links TRBV28 to TRBJ2-1, with 13 bases identical to TRBD2. Losses at the gene ends were 11 bases for V and 1 base for J; bases not matched to a gene: 8. The germline gives CDR1 MDHEN, CDR2 SYDVKM. There are 16 residues in the CDR3. The CDR3 DNA sequence: TGTGCCTCCGGACTAGCGGGAGTACGGTCCTACAATGAGCAGTTCTTC. It codes for CASGLAGVRSYNEQFF.

For the CDR3, the DNA is TGCGCCAGCAGCCAAGATACGCGGGAGACCTACAATGAGCAGTTCTTC. Translated, it gives CASSQDTRETYNEQFF. This chain connects TRBV4-1 to TRBJ2-1; 7 nucleotides match TRBD2. The CDR3 contains 16 residues. Germline V gene sequence: CDR1 MGHRA, CDR2 YSYEKL. V lost 0 bases to trimming and J lost 2 bases; unmatched junction nucleotides: 4.

CDR3 coding DNA: TGTGCCAGTAGTGTAGGACTGAGTGAGCAGTTCTTC. It codes for CASSVGLSEQFF. J is TRBJ2-1 and V is TRBV19, with D tentatively TRBD2 (5 bases). The germline V gene encodes CDR1 LNHDA and CDR2 SQIVND (reference sequence). This CDR3 has 12 amino acids. Trimming left V 5 bases short and J 9 bases short, with 11 bases between.

A single count supports this clone. This chain connects TRBV28 to TRBJ2-7, with D perhaps matching TRBD2 (6 bases). Germline values: CDR1 MDHEN, CDR2 SYDVKM. This CDR3 has 14 residues. Trimming shortened V by 4 bases and J by 4 bases, and 14 bases separated the two germline ends. The CDR3 protein is CASSWSGVGYEQYF. CDR3 nucleotide sequence: TGTGCCAGCAGTTGGTCGGGAGTCGGGTACGAGCAGTACTTC.

A word on this clone: The sample holds other DNA sequences that translate to the same CDR3. This rearrangement joins TRBV5-1 to TRBJ2-5; D unclear. This CDR3 has 13 residues. V lost 1 base to trimming and J lost 2 bases, with 6 bases between them. CDR1 and CDR2 (germline): SGHRS, YFSETQ. CDR3 sequence reads: CASSLSLQETQYF. CDR3 sequence (DNA): TGCGCCAGCAGCTTGTCTTTACAAGAGACCCAGTACTTC.

This chain joins TRBV28 and TRBJ2-7, with TRBD1 matching 7 bases. V dropped 5 bases and J dropped 3; count of bases not matched to a gene: 13. The CDR3 loop spans 16 amino acids. Germline V CDR1 and CDR2: MDHEN, SYDVKM. CDR3 DNA: TGTGCCAGCAGTCGACGCTCCGGGACAGAATTCTACGAGCAGTACTTC. It yields the protein CASSRRSGTEFYEQYF.

CDR3 in DNA: TGTGCCAGCAGTGGCCCCGGGGGAAACACCATATATTTT. Its translation: CASSGPGGNTIYF. V usage is TRBV2 and J usage is TRBJ1-3; D unresolved. The V end lost 4 bases, the J end lost 4 bases, and 8 bases lay between the germline ends. CDR1 is SNHLY, CDR2 FYNNEI, per germline. The CDR3 loop spans 13 amino acids.

The J gene is TRBJ2-7, the V gene TRBV6-6; 7 nucleotides align to TRBD1. This CDR3 region has 14 residues. From germline, CDR1 is MNHNY and CDR2 SVGAGI (reference sequence). Losses at the gene ends were 5 bases for V and 7 bases for J; bases not matched to a gene: 11. CDR3 sequence: CASSTAQGLEEQYF. The CDR3 nucleotides read TGTGCCAGCAGTACCGCACAGGGGTTGGAAGAGCAGTACTTC.

This clone came up once. This sequence joins TRBV7-2 and TRBJ1-4; D is uncertain. Deletions cut 3 bases from V and 7 bases from J, with 6 bases between. The CDR3 consists of 12 residues. The germline V gene has CDR1 SGHTA and CDR2 FQGNSA. In DNA form, the CDR3 reads TGTGCCAGCAGCTTTGGTGGTGAAAAACTGTTTTTT. This sequence encodes CASSFGGEKLFF.

The V and J genes are TRBV5-1 and TRBJ2-1, with 9 bases that match TRBD2. The junction had 10 bases not matched to a gene; V was cut back by 0 bases and J by 12 bases. Germline V gives CDR1 SGHRS, CDR2 YFSETQ. The CDR3 extends over 15 amino acids. The CDR3 DNA reads TGCGCCAGCAGCTTGGTTGCGGGAGGGGATCGAATGCAGTTCTTC. This translates into CASSLVAGGDRMQFF.